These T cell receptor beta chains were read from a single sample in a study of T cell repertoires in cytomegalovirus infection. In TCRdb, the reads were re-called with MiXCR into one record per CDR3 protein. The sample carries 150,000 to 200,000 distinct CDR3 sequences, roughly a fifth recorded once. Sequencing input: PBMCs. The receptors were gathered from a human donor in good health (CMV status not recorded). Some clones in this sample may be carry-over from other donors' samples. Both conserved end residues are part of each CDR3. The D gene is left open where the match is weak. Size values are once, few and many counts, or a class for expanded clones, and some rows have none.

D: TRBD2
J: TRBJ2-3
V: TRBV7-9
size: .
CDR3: CASSFGLAGSTDTQYF
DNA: TGTGCCAGCAGCTTCGGACTAGCGGGAAGCACAGATACGCAGTATTTT

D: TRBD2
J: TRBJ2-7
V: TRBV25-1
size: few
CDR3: CASMPSGGYYEQYF
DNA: TGTGCCAGCATGCCTAGCGGGGGTTACTACGAGCAGTACTTC

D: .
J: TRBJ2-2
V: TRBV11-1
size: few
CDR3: CASSFDSYTGELFF
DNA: TGTGCCAGCAGCTTTGACTCTTACACCGGGGAGCTGTTTTTT

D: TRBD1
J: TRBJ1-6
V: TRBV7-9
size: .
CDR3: CASSRQGSGNSPLHF
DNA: TGTGCCAGCAGTCGACAGGGGTCGGGTAATTCACCCCTCCACTTT

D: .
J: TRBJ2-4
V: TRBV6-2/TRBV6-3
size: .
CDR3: CASSYSATTKNIQYF
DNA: TGTGCCAGCAGTTACTCCGCGACTACTAAAAACATTCAGTACTTC

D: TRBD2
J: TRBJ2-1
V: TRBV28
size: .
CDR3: CASSPLTSGSDEQFF
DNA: TGTGCCAGCAGTCCGTTGACTAGCGGGAGTGATGAGCAGTTCTTC

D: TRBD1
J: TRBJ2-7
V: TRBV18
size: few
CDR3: CASTDRISYEQYF
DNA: TGTGCCAGCACGGACAGGATCTCCTACGAGCAGTACTTC

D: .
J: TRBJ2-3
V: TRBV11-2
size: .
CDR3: CASSSRGCTDTQYF
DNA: TGTGCCAGCAGCTCCAGGGGTTGCACAGATACGCAGTATTTT

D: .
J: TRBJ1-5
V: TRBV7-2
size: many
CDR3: CASSLDGGAWGQPQHF
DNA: TGTGCCAGCAGCTTAGATGGGGGGGCCTGGGGACAGCCCCAGCATTTT

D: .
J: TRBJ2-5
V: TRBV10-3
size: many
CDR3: CAIQAGEETQYF
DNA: TGTGCCATCCAGGCAGGGGAAGAGACCCAGTACTTC

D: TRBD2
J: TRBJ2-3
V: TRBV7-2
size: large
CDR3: CASSFRLAGDTDTQYF
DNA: TGTGCCAGCAGCTTTCGACTAGCGGGAGATACAGATACGCAGTATTTT

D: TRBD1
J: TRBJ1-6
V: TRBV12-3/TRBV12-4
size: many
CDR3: CASSLGQGGPLHF
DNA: TGTGCCAGCAGCCTAGGACAGGGAGGACCCCTCCACTTT

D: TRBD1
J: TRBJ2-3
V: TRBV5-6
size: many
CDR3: CASSRDRELRTQYF
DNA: TGTGCCAGCAGCCGCGACAGGGAGTTACGTACGCAGTATTTT

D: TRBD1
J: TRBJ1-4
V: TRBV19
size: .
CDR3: CASSSPGQGLEKLFF
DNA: TGTGCCAGTAGTTCGCCGGGACAGGGTTTGGAAAAACTGTTTTTT

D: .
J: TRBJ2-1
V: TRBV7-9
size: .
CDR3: CASSYPLGQHEQFF
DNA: TGTGCCAGCAGCTACCCCCTGGGTCAGCATGAGCAGTTCTTC

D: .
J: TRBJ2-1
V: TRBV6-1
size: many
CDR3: CASSGDQVHSYNEQFF
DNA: TGTGCCAGCAGTGGCGACCAGGTCCACTCCTACAATGAGCAGTTCTTC

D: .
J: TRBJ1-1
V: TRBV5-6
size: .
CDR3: CASSSRTLEAFF
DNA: TGTGCCAGCAGCTCTCGGACATTAGAAGCTTTCTTT

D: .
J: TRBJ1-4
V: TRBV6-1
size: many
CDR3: CASSRAPNEKLFF
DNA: TGTGCCAGCAGCCGGGCACCCAATGAAAAACTGTTTTTT

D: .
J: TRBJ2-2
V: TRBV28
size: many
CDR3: CASSFPLEAGELFF
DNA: TGTGCCAGCAGTTTCCCGTTGGAGGCCGGGGAGCTGTTTTTT

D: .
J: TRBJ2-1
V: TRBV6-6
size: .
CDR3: CASSYSSNRDQYNEQFF
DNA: TGTGCCAGCAGTTACTCTTCAAACAGGGACCAATACAATGAGCAGTTCTTC

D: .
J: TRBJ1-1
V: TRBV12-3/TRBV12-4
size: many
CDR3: CASSKTTGMNTEAFF
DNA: TGTGCCAGCAGCAAAACGACTGGCATGAACACTGAAGCTTTCTTT

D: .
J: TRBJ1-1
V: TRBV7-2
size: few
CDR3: CASSQTGAWGTEAFF
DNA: TGTGCCAGCAGTCAAACGGGGGCTTGGGGTACTGAAGCTTTCTTT

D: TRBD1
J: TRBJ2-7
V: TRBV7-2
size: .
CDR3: CDSSSWDRGWYEQYF
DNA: TGTGACAGCAGCTCTTGGGACAGGGGGTGGTACGAGCAGTACTTC